Shown below are 14 T cell receptor beta chains from a single sample sequenced in a study of T-cell reconstitution after alpha-beta-depleted transplantation in children. Researchers prepared the TCRbeta library using unique molecular identifiers, the study reports. In TCRdb, the PCR reads were re-called with MiXCR into one record per CDR3 protein. This sample carries approximately 520,000 distinct CDR3 sequences, 32% of them seen once, and the ten largest clones take less than 2.5%. This material consisted of PBMCs from the stem cell graft donor, taken from the stem cell graft. These receptors were collected from a human donor who donated a stem cell graft to a child with aplastic anemia.

This clonotype was found once. The chain carries TRBV20-1 and TRBJ2-4; D is ambiguous. CDR1 is DFQATT and CDR2 is SNEGSKA in the germline V gene (reference sequence). V was cut by 6 bases and J by 0 bases, with 9 bases left in between. The CDR3 has 13 residues. This CDR3 is CSAWQLAKNIQYF. The DNA for the CDR3 is TGCAGTGCCTGGCAACTAGCCAAAAACATTCAGTACTTC.

This rearrangement joins TRBV10-3 to TRBJ1-1, with TRBD1 as a possible D gene (5 bases). V lost 5 bases, J lost 1 base, and 11 bases lay in between. Looked up from germline, CDR1 is ENHRY and CDR2 is SYGVKD. CDR3 length: 14 amino acids. The CDR3 coding sequence is TGTGCCATCAGTCCGGGACTGACGAACACTGAAGCTTTCTTT. This codes for CAISPGLTNTEAFF.

This chain uses TRBV7-2 with TRBJ1-5; maybe TRBD1 (6 bases). Germline V gene lookup returns CDR1 SGHTA and CDR2 FQGNSA. This CDR3 is 15 amino acids long. V shed 1 base and J shed 7 bases, with 14 bases lying between them. The CDR3 nucleotides are TGTGCCAGCAGCTTAGATGGCAGGGGTGTCCAGCCCCAGCATTTT. Protein sequence: CASSLDGRGVQPQHF.

This CDR3 is CASSLGVAGAGANVLTF. Written as DNA, the CDR3 is TGTGCCAGCAGCTTAGGAGTGGCGGGGGCTGGGGCCAACGTCCTGACTTTC. The chain couples TRBV7-9 to TRBJ2-6, with TRBD2 matching over 7 bases. This CDR3 is 17 amino acids long. Trimming at V came to 1 base and at J to 2 bases, leaving 5 bases not matched to a gene. Germline V CDR1 and CDR2: SEHNR, FQNEAQ (reference sequence).

This clonotype was counted only a few times. The chain carries TRBV12-5 and TRBJ1-1; 7 nucleotides agree with TRBD1. Germline CDR1 and CDR2: LGHNT and FRNRAP. CDR3 size: 14 residues. V was pared by 6 bases and J by 4 bases, with 8 bases of the junction left unmatched. This CDR3 is CASGSHRGGTEAFF. CDR3 coding DNA: TGTGCTAGTGGGTCCCACAGGGGAGGCACTGAAGCTTTCTTT.

The CDR3 DNA reads as TGCGCCAGCAGCTTGGAGACCCAAAGCGGATGCGAGCAGTACGTC. Amino acids: CASSLETQSGCEQYV. V usage is TRBV5-1 and J usage is TRBJ2-7; maybe TRBD2 (5 bases). Deletions cut 0 bases from V and 6 bases from J, with 16 bases between. The CDR3 covers 15 residues. The germline V gene encodes CDR1 SGHRS and CDR2 YFSETQ.

The count of this clonotype is one. The V call is TRBV7-2, the J call TRBJ1-1, with no clear D. Germline lookup yields CDR1 SGHTA and CDR2 FQGNSA. V was cut by 1 base and J by 6 bases, with 15 bases left in between. The CDR3 runs to 15 residues. The CDR3 sequence: CASSLGGPGSSEAFF. For the CDR3, the DNA is TGTGCCAGCAGCTTAGGAGGTCCAGGATCTTCTGAAGCTTTCTTT.

This clonotype was observed a few times. This chain joins TRBV7-3 and TRBJ2-2, with a tentative D call TRBD2 (7 bases). Looked up from germline, CDR1 is SGHTA and CDR2 is FQGTGA. The CDR3 covers 14 residues. V was trimmed by 5 bases and J by 10 bases, leaving 17 bases between them. CDR3 in DNA: TGTGCCAGCAGCCCTCTATCGGGGGGCTCGGAGCTGTTTTTT. This gives the protein CASSPLSGGSELFF.

CDR3 residues: CASSLSGPGYEQYV. CDR3 nucleotides: TGTGCCAGCAGCTTATCAGGCCCCGGCTACGAGCAGTACGTC. The genes are TRBV7-2 and TRBJ2-7; no clear D gene. The germline gives CDR1 SGHTA, CDR2 FQGNSA. Trimming removed 2 bases from V and 3 bases from J, with 11 bases in between. The CDR3 totals 14 residues.

This clonotype has just a few counts. The chain carries TRBV6-1 and TRBJ2-1; perhaps D is TRBD1 or TRBD2 (5 bases each). This CDR3 is 16 amino acids long. Germline-derived CDR1 and CDR2 are MNHNS and SASEGT. V was trimmed by 6 bases and J by 8 bases, leaving 23 bases between them. CDR3 sequence: CASSKPRDVLLYEQFF. The CDR3 DNA reads TGTGCCAGCAGCAAACCAAGGGACGTCCTTTTGTATGAGCAGTTCTTC.

The chain recombines TRBV28 with TRBJ2-2; TRBD2 agrees at 15 bases. V lost 6 bases and J lost 6; bases outside the gene matches: 17. Germline V gene lookup returns CDR1 MDHEN and CDR2 SYDVKM. This CDR3 has 20 amino acids. The CDR3 reads CASSGMNPGLAGGGAGELFF. CDR3 coding DNA: TGTGCCAGCAGCGGCATGAACCCCGGACTAGCGGGAGGGGGGGCCGGGGAGCTGTTTTTT. The variable domain in full, completed from reference TRBV28 and TRBJ2-2, reads DVKVTQSSRYLVKRTGEKVFLECVQDMDHENMFWYRQDPGLGLRLIYFSYDVKMKEKGDIPEGYSVSREKKERFSLILESASTNQTSMYLCASSGMNPGLAGGGAGELFFGEGSRLTVL.

This clonotype was seen more than once but under ten times. The V gene is TRBV4-3, the J gene TRBJ2-1, with 13 positions matching TRBD2. Trimming took 8 bases from V and 1 from J; bases not matched to a gene: 11. From germline, CDR1 is LGHNA and CDR2 YSLEER. CDR3 length: 18 amino acids. CDR3 region: CASSWSTSGRVSYNEQFF. CDR3 nucleotide sequence: TGCGCCAGCTCCTGGTCTACTAGCGGGAGGGTTTCCTACAATGAGCAGTTCTTC.

This clonotype was picked up a small number of times. The chain joins TRBV5-1 to TRBJ2-1; D is unclear. This CDR3 has 14 amino acids. Per germline, CDR1 SGHRS and CDR2 YFSETQ. Trimming cost V 4 bases and J 3 bases, with 11 bases left between them. DNA of the CDR3: TGCGCCAGCAGCCTCAGGAACAGCTACAATGAGCAGTTCTTC. Encoded protein: CASSLRNSYNEQFF.

The chain uses TRBV5-4 and TRBJ2-3, with 14 bases fitting TRBD2. The CDR3 extends over 16 amino acids. With 4 bases clipped from V and 2 bases from J, the junction kept 3 bases outside the gene matches. Looked up from germline, CDR1 is SGHNT and CDR2 is YYREEE (reference sequence). As DNA, the CDR3 is TGTGCCAGCAGCGTGGGACTAGCGGGAGCCACAGATACGCAGTATTTT. As protein: CASSVGLAGATDTQYF. The full variable domain, in which reference TRBV5-4 and TRBJ2-3 provide the parts outside the CDR3, is ETGVTQSPTHLIKTRGQQVTLRCSSQSGHNTVSWYQQALGQGPQFIFQYYREEENGRGNFPPRFSGLQFPNYSSELNVNALELDDSALYLCASSVGLAGATDTQYFGPGTRLTVL.